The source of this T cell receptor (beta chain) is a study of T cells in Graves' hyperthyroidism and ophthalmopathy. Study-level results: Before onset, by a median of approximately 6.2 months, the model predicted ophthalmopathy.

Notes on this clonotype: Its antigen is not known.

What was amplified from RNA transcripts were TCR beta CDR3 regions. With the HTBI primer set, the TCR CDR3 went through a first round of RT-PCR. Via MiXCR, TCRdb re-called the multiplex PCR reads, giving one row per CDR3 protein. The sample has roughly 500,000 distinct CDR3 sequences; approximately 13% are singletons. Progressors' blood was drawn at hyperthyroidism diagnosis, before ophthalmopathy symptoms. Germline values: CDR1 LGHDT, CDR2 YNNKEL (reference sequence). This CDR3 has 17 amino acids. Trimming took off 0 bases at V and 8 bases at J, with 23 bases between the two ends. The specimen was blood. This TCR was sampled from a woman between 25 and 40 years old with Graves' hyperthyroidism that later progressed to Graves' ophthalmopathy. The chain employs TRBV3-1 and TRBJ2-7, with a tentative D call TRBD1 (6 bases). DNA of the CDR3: TGTGCCAGCAGCCAAGAGTGGGACAACAGGACCCCCGGCAAGCAGTACTTC. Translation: CASSQEWDNRTPGKQYF.